Listed here is a single T cell receptor (beta chain). This clonotype came up a few times. Its cognate antigen has yet to be identified. Base qualities are not at hand, and no much larger clone is one base apart. The germline V gene gives CDR1 as SGHRS and CDR2 as YFSETQ. The CDR3 sequence holds 14 residues, the cysteine and phenylalanine included. Of the read, only the CDR3 DNA is kept; its 42 bases are in frame from base 1. V loses 0 bases of germline sequence and J loses 0 bases, and the interval between the two ends is 7 bases. This sample is drawn from a study of neurological immune-mediated disorders (dated by TCRdb to the late 2010s). Regarding the complete study: Of the roughly 34 multiple sclerosis patients, roughly 30 had relapsing-remitting MS and 3 had secondary progressive MS. The study compared peripheral blood TCR-beta repertoires of HTLV-I-associated myelopathy (HAM/TSP) patients, multiple sclerosis patients and healthy controls using UMI-based sequencing. The 85 to 110 TCR-beta libraries included longitudinal samples, technical triplicates and paired sorted CD4+ and CD8+ T-cell subsets alongside PBMC samples. Of the roughly 70 subjects in the cohort, around 14 were HAM/TSP patients, roughly 35 were multiple sclerosis patients, and 20 were healthy controls. General conclusions and limits of the study: Across subjects, expanded clones never shared an identical CDR3 amino acid sequence, which suggests that the TCR-beta repertoires in every group were private. The MS cluster showed no association with clinical or MRI features, and the authors stated that larger cohorts are needed. TCR clonal expansion was highest in HAM/TSP patients and lowest in MS patients, with MS patients falling below even healthy controls. Phylogenetic analysis grouped repertoires from 18 of 34 MS patients into a cluster of related CDR3 sequences, suggesting a possible repertoire-level signature.

TCR libraries for sorted subsets were made from some 1 million sorted CD4+ or CD8+ T cells. Multiple sclerosis patients were enrolled in a US clinical protocol evaluating disease progression by magnetic resonance imaging. PBMCs were separated from peripheral blood using Ficoll-Hypaque density gradient centrifugation and then cryopreserved in liquid nitrogen. The study also sequenced paired sorted CD4+ and CD8+ subsets from healthy controls, HAM/TSP patients and MS patients. To synthesize cDNA, template-switch 5'RACE was performed with a primer carrying a 10-nucleotide random unique molecular identifier so that each TCR transcript was tagged. Over 180 million TCR-beta sequences, covering 15-18 subjects, were produced in each sequencing run. Total RNA was extracted with the RNeasy kit. The KAPA Real-time Library Amplification kit was used to amplify TCR-beta VDJ regions with primers targeting the TCR constant region and the 5'RACE anchor. A first PCR added sample indexes and Illumina adaptors, and a second PCR then raised library yield. After Ampure bead purification, the roughly 650 bp TCR product was size-selected on a 2% E-gel SizeSelection system. Before pooling, library quality was checked on a Bioanalyzer, concentration was measured with Qubit, and libraries were quantified with the Kapa Library Quantification kit. An Illumina HiSeq 2500 sequenced the libraries paired-end 2 x 150 bp. To increase sequence diversity, roughly 24-31% phiX was spiked into each library pool. Per the source publication's procedure: Quality-filtered reads were processed with the UMI-based MiGEC pipeline, and over 85% of raw TCR sequences were removed by the MiGEC pipeline during error correction. IMGT germline references were used for aligning VDJ genes, and each clonotype was defined as a unique CDR3 amino acid sequence together with its V-J genes. Clonal expansion, Shannon diversity, and CDR3 relatedness (CalcPairwiseDistances, ClusterSamples) were evaluated with VDJtools, and phylogenetic trees were built with CLCbio workbench. Clones with at least 8 unique UMIs were defined as expanded, with this threshold being based on coefficient-of-variation modelling across technical triplicates. The public reads were quality trimmed at Q25 with fastp and then assembled into clones with MiXCR by TCRdb, keeping productive beta chains. Entries that share a CDR3 protein sequence are merged under the most common genes and DNA. The V and J calls follow TCRdb's processing rather than the paper's. For this sample the table gives about 10,000 distinct CDR3 sequences, of which 20% to 25% were detected only once. The top ten clonotypes cover roughly 13% of the sample.

The chain employs TRBV5-1 and TRBJ2-7, with the D gene call left open. Sequencing was carried out using CD8+ T cells from blood. The TCR originated in a woman aged 40 to 50 with multiple sclerosis. The CDR3 region: CASSLGGYSYEQYF. Read as DNA, the sequence is TGCGCCAGCAGCTTGGGTGGATACTCCTACGAGCAGTACTTC.